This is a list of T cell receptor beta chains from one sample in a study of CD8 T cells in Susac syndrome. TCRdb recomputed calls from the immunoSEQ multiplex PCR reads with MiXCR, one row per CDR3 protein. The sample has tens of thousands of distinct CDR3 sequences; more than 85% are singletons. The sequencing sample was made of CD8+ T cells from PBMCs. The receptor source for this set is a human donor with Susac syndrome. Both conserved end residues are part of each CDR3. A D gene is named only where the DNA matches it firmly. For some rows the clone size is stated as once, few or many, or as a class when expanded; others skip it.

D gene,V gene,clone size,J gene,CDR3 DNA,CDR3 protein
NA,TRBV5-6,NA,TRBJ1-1,TGTGCCAGCAGCTTTGGGGGGGCTGAAGCTTTCTTT,CASSFGGAEAFF
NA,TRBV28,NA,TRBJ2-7,TGTGCCAGCGGAGGGGGGGCCAGATTCTCCTACGAGCAGTACTTC,CASGGGARFSYEQYF
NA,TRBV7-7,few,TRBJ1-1,TGTGCTAGCAGCCCCGCGGGGGGCACTGAAGCTTTCTTT,CASSPAGGTEAFF
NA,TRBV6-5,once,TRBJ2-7,TGTGCCAGCAGTTATAGGACTGGGGGGACCTACGAGCAGTACTTC,CASSYRTGGTYEQYF
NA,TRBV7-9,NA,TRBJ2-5,TGTGCCAGCAGCTCGCCCGCGGCGACACCCCAAGAGACCCAGTACTTC,CASSSPAATPQETQYF
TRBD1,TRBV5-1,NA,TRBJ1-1,TGCGCCAGCAGCCCGGTGGGACAGAGAACTGAAGCTTTCTTT,CASSPVGQRTEAFF
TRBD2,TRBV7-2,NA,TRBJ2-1,TGTGCCAGCAGCGATAGGGGACTAGCGGGCAATGAGCAGTTCTTC,CASSDRGLAGNEQFF
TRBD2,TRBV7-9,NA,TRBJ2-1,TGTGCCAGCATCAAGGGGACTAGCGGATACAATGAGCAGTTCTTC,CASIKGTSGYNEQFF
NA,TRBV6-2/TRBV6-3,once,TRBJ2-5,TGTGCCAGCAGTTACTCGGAGACCCAGTACTTC,CASSYSETQYF
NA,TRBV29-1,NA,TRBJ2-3,TGCAGCGTTGTCCCGGGAGCCCACACAGATACGCAGTATTTT,CSVVPGAHTDTQYF
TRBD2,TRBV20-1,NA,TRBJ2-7,TGCAGTGCCGCAGGGCGGGAGAGGTACGAGCAGTACTTC,CSAAGRERYEQYF
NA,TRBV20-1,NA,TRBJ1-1,TGCAGTGCTAAATTTTGGGGGGTCACTGAAGCTTTCTTT,CSAKFWGVTEAFF
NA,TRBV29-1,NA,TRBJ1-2,TGCAGCGCCGGACCTACGTCGGGCTATGGCTACACCTTC,CSAGPTSGYGYTF
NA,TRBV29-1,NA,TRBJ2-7,TGCAGCGCCGTGGAGTTTGTTCTATACGAGCAGTACTTC,CSAVEFVLYEQYF